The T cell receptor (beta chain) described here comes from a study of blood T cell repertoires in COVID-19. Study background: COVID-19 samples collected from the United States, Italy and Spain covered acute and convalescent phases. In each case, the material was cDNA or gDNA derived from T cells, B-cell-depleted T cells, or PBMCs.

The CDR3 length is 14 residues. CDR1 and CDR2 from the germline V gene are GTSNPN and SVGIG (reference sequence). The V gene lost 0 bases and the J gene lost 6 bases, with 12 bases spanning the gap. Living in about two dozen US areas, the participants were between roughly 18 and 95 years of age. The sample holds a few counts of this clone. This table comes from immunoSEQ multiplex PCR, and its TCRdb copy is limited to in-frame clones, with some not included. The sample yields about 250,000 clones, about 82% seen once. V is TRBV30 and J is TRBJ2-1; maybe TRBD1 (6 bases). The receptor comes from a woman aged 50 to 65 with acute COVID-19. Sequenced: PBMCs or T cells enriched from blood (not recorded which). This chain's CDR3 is CAWSVSVRGNEQFF. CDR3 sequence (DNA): TGTGCCTGGAGTGTTAGTGTCAGGGGCAATGAGCAGTTCTTC.